Below are 18 T cell receptor beta chains sequenced from a single sample in a study of blood T cell repertoires in COVID-19. Only in-frame clones appear in the TCRdb table, and some are missing; sequencing was by immunoSEQ multiplex PCR. The sample comprises more than 45,000 clones, more than 75% of which are singletons, and 15% to 20% rests with the top ten. The source material was peripheral blood. These TCRs come from a human donor with active COVID-19. The donor label of this sample is uncertain.

About this clone: Other DNA variants within this sample encode the same CDR3. The chain is built from TRBV4-3 and TRBJ1-5; unclear D gene. This CDR3 comprises 15 residues. Germline-derived CDR1 and CDR2 are LGHNA and YSLEER. Trimming removed 0 bases at V and 4 bases at J, with 10 bases between. The CDR3 here is CASSQDRGSNQPQHF. CDR3 sequence (DNA): TGCGCCAGCAGCCAAGATCGAGGTTCTAATCAGCCCCAGCATTTT.

This chain joins TRBV4-2 and TRBJ2-7; 8 bases fit TRBD2. Germline V gene data show CDR1 as LGHNA and CDR2 as YNFKEQ. V was pared by 0 bases and J by 6 bases, with 10 bases of the junction left unmatched. This CDR3 has 16 residues. The CDR3 DNA reads TGTGCCAGCAGCCAAGATCCGGCGGGGGGCTACGGCGAGCAGTACTTC. It yields the protein CASSQDPAGGYGEQYF.

J is TRBJ1-1 and V is TRBV6-5; TRBD1 aligns across 11 bases. This CDR3 has 15 amino acids. The V and J ends lost 2 bases and 3 bases, in that order; junction bases with no gene match: 2. The germline CDR1 and CDR2 sequences are MNHEY and SVGAGI. Written as DNA, the CDR3 is TGTGCCAGCAGTTACGGGGACAGGGGGGACACTGAAGCTTTCTTT. This codes for CASSYGDRGDTEAFF.

The V and J genes are TRBV4-3 and TRBJ1-4; D gene uncertain. Germline loops: CDR1 LGHNA, CDR2 YSLEER. The CDR3 has 13 residues. Trimming left V 0 bases short and J 8 bases short, with 7 bases between. CDR3 DNA: TGCGCCAGCAGCCAAGAACGGGGAGAAAAACTGTTTTTT. It codes for CASSQERGEKLFF.

CDR3 amino acids: CASSYSGTANTEAFF. The CDR3 coding sequence is TGTGCCAGCAGTTACTCCGGGACAGCGAACACTGAAGCTTTCTTT. The V and J genes are TRBV6-6 and TRBJ1-1; TRBD1 agrees at 7 bases. V dropped 0 bases and J dropped 1; count of bases not matched to a gene: 2. This CDR3 is built from 15 residues. Germline assignment: CDR1 MNHNY and CDR2 SVGAGI (reference sequence).

The chain joins TRBV20-1 to TRBJ1-1; D is unclear. Germline V CDR1 and CDR2: DFQATT, SNEGSKA (reference sequence). V lost 5 bases and J lost 1, with 5 bases in between. The CDR3 loop spans 11 amino acids. CDR3 in DNA: TGCAGTGCTTTCAGGAACACTGAAGCTTTCTTT. It encodes CSAFRNTEAFF.

The chain uses TRBV3-1 (or the pseudogene TRBV3-2) and TRBJ2-1, with D tentatively TRBD1 (5 bases). Germline CDR1 is LGHDT and CDR2 is YNNKEL (reference sequence). Trimming removed 10 bases at V and 12 bases at J, with 10 bases between. This CDR3 contains 9 residues. The CDR3 sequence: CATDQGQFF. CDR3 bases: TGTGCCACCGATCAGGGGCAGTTCTTC.

The J gene is TRBJ1-2, the V gene TRBV19, with 10 positions matching TRBD1. J gave up 4 bases and V 4 bases, and 3 bases lay outside the gene matches. Germline V gene lookup returns CDR1 LNHDA and CDR2 SQIVND (reference sequence). This CDR3 is built from 14 residues. The CDR3 sequence is CASSRDRGPYGYTF. The DNA of the CDR3 is TGTGCCAGTAGTAGGGACAGGGGACCCTATGGCTACACCTTC.

The V and J genes are TRBV15 and TRBJ2-4, with unresolved D. Germline CDR1 LNHNV, CDR2 YYDKDF (reference sequence). Trimming pared 4 bases from V and 4 bases from J, leaving 14 bases between. CDR3 size: 15 residues. The CDR3 sequence: CATSIPDTRKNIQYF. The CDR3 coding sequence is TGTGCCACCAGCATACCCGACACCCGGAAAAACATTCAGTACTTC.

The V and J genes are TRBV7-2 and TRBJ1-1, with D uncertain. This CDR3 has 13 amino acids. V was pared by 3 bases and J by 5 bases, with 10 bases between. Germline assignment: CDR1 SGHTA and CDR2 FQGNSA. The CDR3 DNA follows: TGTGCCAGCAGCTTTGGGGAGAAAACTGAAGCTTTCTTT. Protein sequence: CASSFGEKTEAFF.

The chain has TRBV4-1 and TRBJ2-5, with 8 bases fitting TRBD2. The CDR3 spans 17 residues. V gave up 0 bases and J gave up 1 base; unmatched junction bases: 7. Germline CDR1 and CDR2: MGHRA and YSYEKL. CDR3 protein: CASSQDLVAGFQETQYF. CDR3 DNA sequence: TGCGCCAGCAGCCAAGATTTGGTAGCGGGGTTCCAAGAGACCCAGTACTTC.

The chain combines TRBV6-1 with TRBJ1-2; 7 nucleotides align to TRBD1. Trimming took 4 bases from V and 7 from J; bases not matched to a gene: 18. The germline V gene encodes CDR1 MNHNS and CDR2 SASEGT. There are 17 residues in the CDR3. The chain's CDR3 is CASSAFEQGPTAGGYTF. The CDR3 DNA is TGTGCCAGCAGTGCCTTCGAACAGGGGCCAACCGCGGGTGGCTACACCTTC.

Only one count was recorded for this clone. The V and J genes are TRBV7-2 and TRBJ2-2; tentative D call: TRBD2 (6 bases). This CDR3 spans 15 amino acids. V was pared by 0 bases and J by 6 bases, with 11 bases between. The germline gives CDR1 SGHTA, CDR2 FQGNSA. Here the CDR3 DNA reads TGTGCCAGCAGCTTAGCTCGGGAGATAGCCGGGGAGCTGTTTTTT. This sequence encodes CASSLAREIAGELFF.

The V and J genes are TRBV3-1 (or the pseudogene TRBV3-2) and TRBJ1-5; 8 bases are a match to TRBD1. CDR1 and CDR2 (germline): LGHDT, YNNKEL (reference sequence). The junction had 4 bases not matched to a gene; V was cut back by 1 base and J by 2 bases. This CDR3 region has 16 residues. The CDR3 loop is CASSQADRGGNQPQHF. The DNA of the CDR3 is TGTGCCAGCAGCCAAGCCGACAGGGGAGGCAATCAGCCCCAGCATTTT.

The V gene is TRBV27, the J gene TRBJ2-5, with 7 nucleotides matching TRBD2. Trimming took 6 bases from V and 5 from J; bases not matched to a gene: 9. Germline V CDR1 and CDR2: MNHEY, SMNVEV (reference sequence). The length of the CDR3 is 14 residues. The CDR3 loop is CASREAGFSETQYF. The CDR3 DNA reads as TGTGCCAGCAGGGAAGCGGGGTTTTCTGAGACCCAGTACTTC.

The CDR3 protein is CSASPPTGNTEAFF. The CDR3 nucleotides read TGCAGTGCTAGTCCCCCCACTGGGAACACTGAAGCTTTCTTT. The chain joins TRBV20-1 to TRBJ1-1; D remains ambiguous. The CDR3 spans 14 residues. From germline, CDR1 is DFQATT and CDR2 SNEGSKA (reference sequence). V lost 3 bases and J 1 base, leaving 12 bases between the germline ends.

This clone occurred once. This chain uses TRBV7-9 with TRBJ2-2; possible D gene TRBD2, 5 bases. Germline V gene lookup returns CDR1 SEHNR and CDR2 FQNEAQ (reference sequence). The CDR3 spans 14 residues. The V end lost 2 bases, the J end lost 6 bases, and 10 bases lay between the germline ends. The chain's CDR3 is CASSLSRDPGELFF. The DNA for the CDR3 is TGTGCCAGCAGCTTATCGAGGGATCCCGGGGAGCTGTTTTTT.

The chain joins TRBV5-8 to TRBJ1-4; D is uncertain. V lost 3 bases and J 0 bases, leaving 6 bases between the germline ends. The CDR3 consists of 14 residues. Germline values: CDR1 SGHTS, CDR2 YDEGEE. CDR3 sequence: CASSSTATNEKLFF. CDR3 bases: TGTGCCAGCAGCTCAACGGCAACTAATGAAAAACTGTTTTTT.